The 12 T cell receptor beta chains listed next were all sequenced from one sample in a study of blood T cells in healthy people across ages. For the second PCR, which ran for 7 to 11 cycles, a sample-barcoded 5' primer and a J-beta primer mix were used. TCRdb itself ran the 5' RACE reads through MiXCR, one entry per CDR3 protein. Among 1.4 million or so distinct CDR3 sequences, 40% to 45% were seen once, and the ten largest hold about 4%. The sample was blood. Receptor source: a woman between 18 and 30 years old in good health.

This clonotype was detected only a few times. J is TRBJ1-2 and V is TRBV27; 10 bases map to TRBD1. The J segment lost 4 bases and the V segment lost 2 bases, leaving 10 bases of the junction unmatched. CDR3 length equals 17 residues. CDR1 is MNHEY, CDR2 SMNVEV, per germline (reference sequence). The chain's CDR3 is CASSLTSRQGAVYGYTF. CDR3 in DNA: TGTGCCAGCAGTTTAACCTCCCGACAGGGGGCTGTCTATGGCTACACCTTC.

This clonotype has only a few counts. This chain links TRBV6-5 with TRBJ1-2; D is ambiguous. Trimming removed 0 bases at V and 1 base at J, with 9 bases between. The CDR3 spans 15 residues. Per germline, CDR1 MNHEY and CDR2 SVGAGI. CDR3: CASSYSLGHNYGYTF. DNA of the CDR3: TGTGCCAGCAGTTACTCGTTGGGCCATAACTATGGCTACACCTTC.

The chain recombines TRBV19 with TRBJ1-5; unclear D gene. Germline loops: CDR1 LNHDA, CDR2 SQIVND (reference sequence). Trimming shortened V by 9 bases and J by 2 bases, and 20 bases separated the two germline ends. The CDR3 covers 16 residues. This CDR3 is CASTLGWRRGNQPQHF. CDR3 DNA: TGTGCCAGCACCCTTGGGTGGCGAAGGGGCAATCAGCCCCAGCATTTT.

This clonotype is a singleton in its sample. For the CDR3, the DNA is TGTGCCAGCAGTGAATTGCCTAGCGGCCGCACAGATACGCAGTATTTT. Translation: CASSELPSGRTDTQYF. The chain couples TRBV25-1 to TRBJ2-3; 7 bases fit TRBD2. The V gene's germline CDR1 is MGHDK and CDR2 SYGVNS. This CDR3 has 16 amino acids. V shed 1 base and J 1 base; nucleotides not matched to a gene: 5. Complete variable domain (other parts from reference TRBV25-1 and TRBJ2-3): EADIYQTPRYLVIGTGKKITLECSQTMGHDKMYWYQQDPGMELHLIHYSYGVNSTEKGDLSSESTVSRIRTEHFPLTLESARPSHTSQYLCASSELPSGRTDTQYFGPGTRLTVL.

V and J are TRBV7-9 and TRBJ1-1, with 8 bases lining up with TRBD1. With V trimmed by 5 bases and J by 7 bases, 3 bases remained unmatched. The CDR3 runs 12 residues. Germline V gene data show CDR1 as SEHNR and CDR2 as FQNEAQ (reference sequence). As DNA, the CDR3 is TGTGCCAGCAGCCACGGGACAGGTGAAGCTTTCTTT. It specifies CASSHGTGEAFF.

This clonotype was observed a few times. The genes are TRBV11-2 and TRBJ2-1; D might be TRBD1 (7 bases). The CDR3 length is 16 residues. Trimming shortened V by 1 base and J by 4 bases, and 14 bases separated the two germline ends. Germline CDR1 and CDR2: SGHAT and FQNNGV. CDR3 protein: CASSLGAGQIYNEQFF. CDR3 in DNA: TGTGCCAGCAGCTTAGGTGCGGGACAGATTTACAATGAGCAGTTCTTC.

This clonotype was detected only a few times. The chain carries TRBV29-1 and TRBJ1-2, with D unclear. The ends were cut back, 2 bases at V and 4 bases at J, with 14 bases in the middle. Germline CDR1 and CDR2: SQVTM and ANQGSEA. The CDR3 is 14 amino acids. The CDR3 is CSVEQSGSGYGYTF. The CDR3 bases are TGCAGCGTTGAACAATCGGGGTCTGGCTATGGCTACACCTTC.

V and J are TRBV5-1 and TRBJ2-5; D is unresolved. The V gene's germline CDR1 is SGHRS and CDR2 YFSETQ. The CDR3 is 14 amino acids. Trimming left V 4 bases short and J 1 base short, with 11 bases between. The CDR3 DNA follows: TGCGCCAGCAGCCTTCGACACTTCCAAGAGACCCAGTACTTC. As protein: CASSLRHFQETQYF.

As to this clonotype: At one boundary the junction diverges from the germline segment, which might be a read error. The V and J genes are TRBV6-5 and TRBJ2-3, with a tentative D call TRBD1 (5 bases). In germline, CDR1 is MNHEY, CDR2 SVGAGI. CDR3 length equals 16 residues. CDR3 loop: CARSYLTGPGTDTQYF. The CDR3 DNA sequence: TGTGCCAGAAGTTACCTTACAGGCCCCGGCACAGATACGCAGTATTTT.

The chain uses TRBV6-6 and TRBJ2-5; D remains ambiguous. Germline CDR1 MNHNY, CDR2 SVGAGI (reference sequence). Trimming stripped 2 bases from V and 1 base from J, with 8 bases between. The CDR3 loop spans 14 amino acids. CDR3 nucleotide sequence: TGTGCCAGCAGTTACGTCGGTAGCCAAGAGACCCAGTACTTC. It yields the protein CASSYVGSQETQYF.

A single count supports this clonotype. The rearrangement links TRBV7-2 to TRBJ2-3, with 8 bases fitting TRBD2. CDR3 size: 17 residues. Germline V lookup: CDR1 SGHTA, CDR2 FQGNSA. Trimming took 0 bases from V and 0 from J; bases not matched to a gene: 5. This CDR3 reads CASSLAPSGSSTDTQYF. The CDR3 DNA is TGTGCCAGCAGCTTAGCACCTAGCGGGTCTAGCACAGATACGCAGTATTTT.

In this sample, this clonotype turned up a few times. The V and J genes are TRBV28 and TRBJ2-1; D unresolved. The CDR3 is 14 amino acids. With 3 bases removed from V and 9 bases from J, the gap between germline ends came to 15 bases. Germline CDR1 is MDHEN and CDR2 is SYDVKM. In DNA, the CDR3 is TGTGCCAGCAGTTTGGACCCAGTCGACACTGAGCAGTTCTTC. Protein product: CASSLDPVDTEQFF.